This entry lists 28 T cell receptor beta chains sequenced from one sample in a study of human T cells and chemical hapten exposure. Indicated time point: patch test 1, 2 weeks after DPC sensitization. Stated treatment: therapeutic diphenylcyclopropenone sensitization with weekly scalp DPC. One entry per CDR3 protein results from TCRdb running MiXCR on the RACE reads. The sample lists some 180,000 distinct CDR3 sequences, approximately 20% occurring once. The sample in question was whole blood, obtained in connection with sensitization to the hapten diphenylcyclopropenone (DPC). These receptors all stem from a woman aged 45-60 years with alopecia areata. Some clones in this sample may be carry-over from other donors' samples.

The chain joins TRBV20-1 to TRBJ2-1; the D gene is possibly TRBD2 (5 bases). Germline CDR1 and CDR2: DFQATT and SNEGSKA (reference sequence). V lost 3 bases and J 9 bases, leaving 9 bases between the germline ends. This CDR3 has 11 residues. The CDR3 sequence: CSASRGVEQFF. As DNA, the CDR3 is TGCAGTGCTAGTCGGGGAGTTGAGCAGTTCTTC.

This clonotype was seen ten or more times. The chain has TRBV6-5 and TRBJ2-2; D gene ambiguous. The CDR3 extends over 13 amino acids. The germline gives CDR1 MNHEY, CDR2 SVGAGI. Trimming removed 0 bases from V and 6 bases from J, with 5 bases in between. The chain's CDR3 is CASSYSVAGELFF. The CDR3 DNA follows: TGTGCCAGCAGTTACTCGGTAGCCGGGGAGCTGTTTTTT.

The chain carries TRBV5-1 and TRBJ2-5, with 8 bases lining up with TRBD1. The V gene end was trimmed by 5 bases and the J gene end by 5 bases; junction bases not matched to a gene: 14. Germline V lookup: CDR1 SGHRS, CDR2 YFSETQ. The CDR3 is 16 residues long. CDR3 residues: CASRLNPAGGGETQYF. CDR3 nucleotide sequence: TGCGCCAGCAGATTAAATCCAGCAGGGGGCGGCGAGACCCAGTACTTC.

CDR3 loop: CSARARTRRETQYF. The CDR3 nucleotides read TGCAGTGCTAGAGCTAGGACTAGGCGGGAGACCCAGTACTTC. The J gene is TRBJ2-5, the V gene TRBV20-1, with 7 nucleotides matching TRBD2. Germline V lookup: CDR1 DFQATT, CDR2 SNEGSKA (reference sequence). Trimming removed 1 base from V and 5 bases from J; junction bases left unmatched: 7. CDR3 length: 14 residues.

Here the CDR3 DNA reads TGTGCCAGTAGTGGGCAGGCTCAACCGGGGAACACCATATATTTT. Translation gives CASSGQAQPGNTIYF. The chain employs TRBV19 and TRBJ1-3; D is uncertain. The CDR3 is made up of 15 amino acids. Trimming took off 5 bases at V and 7 bases at J, with 18 bases between the two ends. Germline CDR1 reads LNHDA; CDR2 reads SQIVND (reference sequence).

This clonotype appeared many times. The rearrangement uses TRBV4-1 and TRBJ1-1; D is unclear. Trimming took off 0 bases at V and 4 bases at J, with 12 bases between the two ends. CDR1 is MGHRA, CDR2 YSYEKL, per germline. The CDR3 is 15 residues long. The CDR3, as DNA: TGCGCCAGCAGCCAAGAGATCCCAGGTCGCACTGAAGCTTTCTTT. As protein: CASSQEIPGRTEAFF.

This clonotype was observed a few times. The genes are TRBV6-6 and TRBJ2-5, with TRBD1 as a possible D gene (5 bases). Germline lookup yields CDR1 MNHNY and CDR2 SVGAGI (reference sequence). This CDR3 contains 14 residues. Trimming removed 2 bases at V and 4 bases at J, with 11 bases between. CDR3 protein: CASSYPSQGETQYF. CDR3 coding DNA: TGTGCCAGCAGTTACCCGAGTCAGGGAGAGACCCAGTACTTC.

This clonotype was counted a few times. The rearrangement links TRBV9 to TRBJ2-7; D unclear. V lost 4 bases to trimming and J lost 2 bases, with 10 bases between them. Germline lookup yields CDR1 SGDLS and CDR2 YYNGEE. This CDR3 has 13 amino acids. The CDR3 nucleotides read TGTGCCAGCAGCCGGAGCGTAGCCTACGAGCAGTACTTC. The encoded protein is CASSRSVAYEQYF.

This rearrangement joins TRBV5-6 to TRBJ2-2; D uncertain. Germline V gene sequence: CDR1 SGHDT, CDR2 YYEEEE. Trimming took off 3 bases at V and 4 bases at J, with 7 bases between the two ends. The CDR3 spans 13 residues. The CDR3 loop is CASSSQSTGELFF. Here the CDR3 DNA reads TGTGCCAGCAGCTCACAGAGCACCGGGGAGCTGTTTTTT.

This clonotype appeared a few times. This rearrangement joins TRBV12-3 or TRBV12-4 to TRBJ1-5; possible D gene TRBD1, 6 bases. Trimming took 0 bases from V and 11 from J, leaving 17 bases between them. The CDR3 runs 15 residues. DNA for the CDR3: TGTGCCAGCAGTTTAGCGGGCGGGGTAAAGGGGGCCCAGCATTTT. Its protein is CASSLAGGVKGAQHF.

Here the CDR3 reads CASSPLSGRGYTF. The CDR3 DNA sequence: TGTGCCAGCTCACCACTTAGCGGAAGGGGCTACACCTTC. The chain carries TRBV18 and TRBJ1-2; no clear D. Trimming took 1 base from V and 8 from J, leaving 11 bases between them. The CDR3 runs to 13 residues. Germline CDR1 reads KGHSH; CDR2 reads LQKENI. The variable domain in full, with the rest retrieved from reference TRBV18 and TRBJ1-2, is NAGVMQNPRHLVRRRGQEARLRCSPMKGHSHVYWYRQLPEEGLKFMVYLQKENIIDESGMPKERFSAEFPKEGPSILRIQQVVRGDSAAYFCASSPLSGRGYTFGSGTRLTVV.

The CDR3 region is CASSLGTGKFEQYF. In DNA form, the CDR3 reads TGCGCCAGCAGCTTGGGGACGGGGAAATTCGAGCAGTACTTC. The chain has TRBV5-1 and TRBJ2-7, with D possibly being TRBD2 (5 bases). CDR1 and CDR2 (germline): SGHRS, YFSETQ. The CDR3 is 14 amino acids. The V end lost 0 bases, the J end lost 6 bases, and 13 bases lay between the germline ends.

This clonotype has a handful of counts. V and J are TRBV7-9 and TRBJ1-1, with unresolved D. Trimming shortened V by 5 bases and J by 0 bases, and 10 bases separated the two germline ends. This CDR3 has 14 amino acids. The V gene's germline CDR1 is SEHNR and CDR2 FQNEAQ (reference sequence). The CDR3 spells CASSQQIMNTEAFF. CDR3 DNA sequence: TGTGCCAGCAGCCAACAGATTATGAACACTGAAGCTTTCTTT.

The chain couples TRBV29-1 to TRBJ2-5; D ambiguous. Trimming pared 8 bases from V and 2 bases from J, leaving 15 bases between. The CDR3 loop spans 13 amino acids. Per the germline V gene, CDR1 is SQVTM and CDR2 is ANQGSEA. DNA of the CDR3: TGCAGCACCCGGACCCACCGGCAAGAGACCCAGTACTTC. This encodes CSTRTHRQETQYF.

This clonotype was detected a few times. This chain uses TRBV7-2 with TRBJ2-6; D might be TRBD2 (6 bases). Germline CDR1 is SGHTA and CDR2 is FQGNSA. The V and J ends lost 5 bases and 5 bases respectively, with 10 bases between them. The CDR3 is made up of 14 amino acids. The chain's CDR3 is CASSPGAWANVLTF. CDR3 sequence (DNA): TGTGCCAGCAGCCCGGGAGCCTGGGCCAACGTCCTGACTTTC.

This clonotype has only a few counts. This chain links TRBV19 with TRBJ1-5; the match to TRBD1 covers 7 bases. The V gene's germline CDR1 is LNHDA and CDR2 SQIVND (reference sequence). The CDR3 consists of 15 residues. The ends lost 6 bases at V and 1 base at J; junction bases unmatched: 6. Here the CDR3 reads CASSPWGQSNQPQHF. In nucleotides, the CDR3 is TGTGCCAGTAGCCCCTGGGGACAGAGCAATCAGCCCCAGCATTTT. Supplemented by reference TRBV19 and TRBJ1-5, the full variable domain reads DGGITQSPKYLFRKEGQNVTLSCEQNLNHDAMYWYRQDPGQGLRLIYYSQIVNDFQKGDIAEGYSVSREKKESFPLTVTSAQKNPTAFYLCASSPWGQSNQPQHFGDGTRLSIL.

V and J are TRBV20-1 and TRBJ2-1, with D perhaps matching TRBD1 or TRBD2 (5 bases each). There are 13 residues in the CDR3. V shed 4 bases and J shed 9 bases, with 16 bases lying between them. Looked up from germline, CDR1 is DFQATT and CDR2 is SNEGSKA (reference sequence). CDR3 sequence: CSANREGRAEQFF. The CDR3 DNA reads as TGCAGTGCTAACCGCGAGGGACGGGCTGAGCAGTTCTTC.

The chain joins TRBV6-1 to TRBJ2-7; D not certain. Trimming removed 6 bases at V and 4 bases at J, with 7 bases between. Germline V gene lookup returns CDR1 MNHNS and CDR2 SASEGT. The CDR3 is 11 amino acids. This chain's CDR3 is CASSLLYEQYF. In nucleotides, the CDR3 is TGTGCCAGCAGCCTCCTTTACGAGCAGTACTTC.

This clonotype was detected many times. The chain combines TRBV20-1 with TRBJ1-6, with 9 bases aligning to TRBD1. The trim removed 5 bases at V and 3 bases at J, leaving 5 bases unmatched. This CDR3 is 15 amino acids long. CDR1 is DFQATT, CDR2 SNEGSKA, per germline (reference sequence). The chain's CDR3 is CSAATTGGYNSPLHF. The CDR3 DNA is TGCAGTGCTGCGACGACAGGGGGCTATAATTCACCCCTCCACTTT.

This sequence joins TRBV3-1 and TRBJ2-5; maybe TRBD2 (6 bases). CDR1 is LGHDT, CDR2 YNNKEL, per germline (reference sequence). This CDR3 contains 16 residues. With 3 bases removed from V and 3 bases from J, the gap between germline ends came to 17 bases. The CDR3 DNA sequence: TGTGCCAGCAGCCAGAGAGAGGGGACTTTGAAAGAGACCCAGTACTTC. It yields the protein CASSQREGTLKETQYF.

Only a few counts were recorded for this clonotype. The chain combines TRBV7-3 with TRBJ2-7; 11 nucleotides align to TRBD1. The germline gives CDR1 SGHTA, CDR2 FQGTGA. V gave up 5 bases and J gave up 5 bases; unmatched junction bases: 8. This CDR3 comprises 15 residues. CDR3 protein: CASSTRTGGNDEQYF. The CDR3 DNA reads as TGTGCCAGCAGCACGCGGACAGGGGGCAACGACGAGCAGTACTTC.

This rearrangement joins TRBV11-2 to TRBJ2-7; the match to TRBD2 covers 9 bases. The CDR3 runs to 14 residues. V dropped 4 bases and J dropped 0; count of bases not matched to a gene: 1. Germline loops: CDR1 SGHAT, CDR2 FQNNGV. This chain's CDR3 is CASSYSGSSYEQYF. DNA for the CDR3: TGTGCCAGCAGCTATAGCGGGAGCTCCTACGAGCAGTACTTC.

V is TRBV28 and J is TRBJ2-7; D not resolved. Between the trimmed V and J ends, which lost 5 bases and 2 bases, there was a span of 7 bases. CDR3 size: 12 residues. CDR1 MDHEN and CDR2 SYDVKM come from the germline V gene. In nucleotides, the CDR3 is TGTGCCAGCAGTCCCCCTACCTACGAGCAGTACTTC. Protein: CASSPPTYEQYF.

This clonotype was counted a few times. The V call is TRBV10-3, the J call TRBJ2-3; 8 bases align to TRBD2. The V and J ends lost 10 bases and 2 bases, in that order; junction bases with no gene match: 5. CDR1 is ENHRY, CDR2 SYGVKD, per germline. The CDR3 consists of 13 residues. Written as DNA, the CDR3 is TGTGCCACCGGGGGGGGGTACACAGATACGCAGTATTTT. Translating it yields CATGGGYTDTQYF.

CDR3 in DNA: TGTGCCAGCGTGGGCGGAGTGAACACCGGGGAGCTGTTTTTT. Its translation is CASVGGVNTGELFF. The chain has TRBV2 and TRBJ2-2, with no clear D. V was shortened by 8 bases and J by 1 base, with 11 bases between the two germline ends. Germline V gives CDR1 SNHLY, CDR2 FYNNEI. The CDR3 runs 14 residues.

V and J are TRBV10-3 and TRBJ2-7; weak D call: TRBD2 (5 bases). The germline V gene has CDR1 ENHRY and CDR2 SYGVKD. This CDR3 is 14 amino acids long. Deletions cut 0 bases from V and 3 bases from J, with 9 bases between. The CDR3 nucleotides read TGTGCCATCAGTGAGTCGAACGCGGGCTACGAGCAGTACTTC. Protein product: CAISESNAGYEQYF.

This chain links TRBV28 with TRBJ2-5; the match to TRBD2 covers 9 bases. V shed 4 bases and J 5 bases; nucleotides not matched to a gene: 17. This CDR3 spans 18 amino acids. From germline, CDR1 is MDHEN and CDR2 SYDVKM. DNA for the CDR3: TGTGCCAGCAGTTCCCCAGGGGCCGGGACTAGCTTGCGGGAGACCCAGTACTTC. Its protein is CASSSPGAGTSLRETQYF. The full variable domain, completed using reference TRBV28 and TRBJ2-5, is DVKVTQSSRYLVKRTGEKVFLECVQDMDHENMFWYRQDPGLGLRLIYFSYDVKMKEKGDIPEGYSVSREKKERFSLILESASTNQTSMYLCASSSPGAGTSLRETQYFGPGTRLLVL.

The table lists this clonotype with a few counts. The genes are TRBV28 and TRBJ2-7; the D is unclear. Trimming took off 3 bases at V and 1 base at J, with 13 bases between the two ends. The CDR3 spans 15 residues. Germline V lookup: CDR1 MDHEN, CDR2 SYDVKM. CDR3 sequence: CASSFVGYSSYEQYF. In nucleotides, the CDR3 is TGTGCCAGCAGTTTTGTGGGGTATAGTTCCTACGAGCAGTACTTC.